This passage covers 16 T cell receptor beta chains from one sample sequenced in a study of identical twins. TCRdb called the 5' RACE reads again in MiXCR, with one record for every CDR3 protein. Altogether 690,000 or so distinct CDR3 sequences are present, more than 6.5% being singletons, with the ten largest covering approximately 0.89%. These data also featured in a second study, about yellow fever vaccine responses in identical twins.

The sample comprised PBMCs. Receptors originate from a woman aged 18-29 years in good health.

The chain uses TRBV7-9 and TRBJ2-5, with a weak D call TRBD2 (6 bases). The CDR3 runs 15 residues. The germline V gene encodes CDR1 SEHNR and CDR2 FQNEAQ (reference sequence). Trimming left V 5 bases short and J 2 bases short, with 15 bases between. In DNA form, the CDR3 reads TGTGCCAGCAGCACCTTGGGTGGGGGGCAAGAGACCCAGTACTTC. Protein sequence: CASSTLGGGQETQYF. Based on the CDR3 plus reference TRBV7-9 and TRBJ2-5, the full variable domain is DTGVSQNPRHKITKRGQNVTFRCDPISEHNRLYWYRQTLGQGPEFLTYFQNEAQLEKSRLLSDRFSAERPKGSFSTLEIQRTEQGDSAMYLCASSTLGGGQETQYFGPGTRLLVL.

In DNA form, the CDR3 reads TGTGCCAGCAGCCAAGATCGGACTAGCATCGATGAGCAGTTCTTC. As protein: CASSQDRTSIDEQFF. This chain uses TRBV3-1 with TRBJ2-1; TRBD2 matches 8 bases. This CDR3 has 15 amino acids. V trimming: 0 bases; J trimming: 8 bases; junction bases outside the gene matches: 6. Germline V lookup: CDR1 LGHDT, CDR2 YNNKEL (reference sequence).

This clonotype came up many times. The CDR3 loop reads CASSFTSETQYF. CDR3 bases: TGTGCCAGCAGCTTTACTTCAGAGACCCAGTACTTC. The rearrangement joins TRBV7-8 to TRBJ2-5; D ambiguous. V was cut by 3 bases and J by 4 bases, with 6 bases left in between. In germline, CDR1 is SGHVS, CDR2 FQNEAQ. The CDR3 runs to 12 residues.

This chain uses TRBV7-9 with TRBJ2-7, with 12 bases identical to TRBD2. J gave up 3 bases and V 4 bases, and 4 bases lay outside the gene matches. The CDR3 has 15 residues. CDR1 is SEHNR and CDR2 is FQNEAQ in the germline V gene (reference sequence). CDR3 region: CASSSRTSGVYEQYF. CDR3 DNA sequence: TGTGCCAGCAGCTCCCGGACTAGCGGGGTCTACGAGCAGTACTTC. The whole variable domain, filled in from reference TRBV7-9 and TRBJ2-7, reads DTGVSQNPRHKITKRGQNVTFRCDPISEHNRLYWYRQTLGQGPEFLTYFQNEAQLEKSRLLSDRFSAERPKGSFSTLEIQRTEQGDSAMYLCASSSRTSGVYEQYFGPGTRLTVT.

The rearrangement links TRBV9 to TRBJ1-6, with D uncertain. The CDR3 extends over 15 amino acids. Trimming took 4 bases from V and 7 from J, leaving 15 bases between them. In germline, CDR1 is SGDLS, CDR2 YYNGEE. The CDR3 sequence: CASSSFESGNSPLHF. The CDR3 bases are TGTGCCAGCAGCTCCTTCGAATCGGGAAATTCACCCCTCCACTTT. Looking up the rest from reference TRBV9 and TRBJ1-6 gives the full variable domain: DSGVTQTPKHLITATGQRVTLRCSPRSGDLSVYWYQQSLDQGLQFLIQYYNGEERAKGNILERFSAQQFPDLHSELNLSSLELGDSALYFCASSSFESGNSPLHFGNGTRLTVT.

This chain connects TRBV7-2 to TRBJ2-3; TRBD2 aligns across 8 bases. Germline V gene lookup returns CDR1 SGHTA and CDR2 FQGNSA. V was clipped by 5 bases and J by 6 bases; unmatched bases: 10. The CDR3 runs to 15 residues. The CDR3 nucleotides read TGTGCCAGCAGCGCCCAGCCAGCGGGAGCCGATACGCAGTATTTT. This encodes CASSAQPAGADTQYF.

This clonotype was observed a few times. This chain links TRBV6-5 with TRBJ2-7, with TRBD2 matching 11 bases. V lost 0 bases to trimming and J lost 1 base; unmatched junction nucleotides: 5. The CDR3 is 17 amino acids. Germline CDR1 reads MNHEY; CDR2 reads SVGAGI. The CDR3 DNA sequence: TGTGCCAGCAGTTACTCGAGCTTAGCGGGAGGGTCCTACGAGCAGTACTTC. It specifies CASSYSSLAGGSYEQYF.

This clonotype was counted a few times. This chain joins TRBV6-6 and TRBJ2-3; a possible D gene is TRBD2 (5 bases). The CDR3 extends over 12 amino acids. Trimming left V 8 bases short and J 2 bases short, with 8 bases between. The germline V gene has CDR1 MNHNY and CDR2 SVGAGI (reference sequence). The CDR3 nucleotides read TGTGCCAGCGGACTCCCCACAGATACGCAGTATTTT. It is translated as CASGLPTDTQYF.

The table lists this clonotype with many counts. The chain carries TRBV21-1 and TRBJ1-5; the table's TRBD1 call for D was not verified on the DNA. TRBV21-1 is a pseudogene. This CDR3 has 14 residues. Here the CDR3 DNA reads TGTGCCAGCAGTGGGGGTTTGTGCAATCAGCCCCAGCATTTT. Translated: CASSGGLCNQPQHF.

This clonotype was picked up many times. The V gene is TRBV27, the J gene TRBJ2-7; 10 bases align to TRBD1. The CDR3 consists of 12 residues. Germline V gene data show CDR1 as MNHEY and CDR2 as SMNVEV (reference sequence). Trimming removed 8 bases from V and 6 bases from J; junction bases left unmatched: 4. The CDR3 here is CASGDRGGEQYF. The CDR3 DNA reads TGTGCCAGCGGGGACAGGGGCGGCGAGCAGTACTTC.

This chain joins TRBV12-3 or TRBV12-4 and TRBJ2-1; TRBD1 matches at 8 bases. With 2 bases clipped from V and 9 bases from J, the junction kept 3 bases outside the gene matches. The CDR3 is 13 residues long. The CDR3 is CASSLTQGGEQFF. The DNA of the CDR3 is TGTGCCAGCAGTTTAACACAGGGGGGTGAGCAGTTCTTC.

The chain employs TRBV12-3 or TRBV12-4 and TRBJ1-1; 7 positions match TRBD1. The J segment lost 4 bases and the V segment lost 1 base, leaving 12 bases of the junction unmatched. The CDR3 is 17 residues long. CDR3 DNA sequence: TGTGCCAGCAGTTTAGGATCGACAGGGACGAGGGGCACTGAAGCTTTCTTT. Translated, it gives CASSLGSTGTRGTEAFF.

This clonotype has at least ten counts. CDR3 sequence: CASIPYTDTQYF. The CDR3 DNA sequence: TGTGCCAGCATCCCTTACACAGATACGCAGTATTTT. The chain combines TRBV12-3 or TRBV12-4 with TRBJ2-3; D gene uncertain. This CDR3 is 12 amino acids long. Trimming pared 7 bases from V and 2 bases from J, leaving 7 bases between.

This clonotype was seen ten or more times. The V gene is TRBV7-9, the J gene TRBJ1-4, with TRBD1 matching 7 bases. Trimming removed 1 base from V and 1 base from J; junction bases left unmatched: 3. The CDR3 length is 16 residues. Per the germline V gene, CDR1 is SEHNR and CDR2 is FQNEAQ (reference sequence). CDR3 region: CASSLGPGGTNEKLFF. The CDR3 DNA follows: TGTGCCAGCAGCTTAGGCCCAGGGGGAACTAATGAAAAACTGTTTTTT.

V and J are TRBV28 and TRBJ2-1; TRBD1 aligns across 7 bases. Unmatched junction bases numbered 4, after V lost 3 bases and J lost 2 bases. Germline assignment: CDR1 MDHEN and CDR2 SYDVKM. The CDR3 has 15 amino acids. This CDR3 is CASSFWQGAYNEQFF. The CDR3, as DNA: TGTGCCAGCAGTTTCTGGCAGGGGGCCTACAATGAGCAGTTCTTC.

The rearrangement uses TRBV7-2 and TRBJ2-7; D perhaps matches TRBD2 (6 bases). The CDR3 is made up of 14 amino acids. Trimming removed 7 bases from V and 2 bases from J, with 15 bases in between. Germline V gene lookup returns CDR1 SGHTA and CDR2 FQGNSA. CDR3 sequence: CASKLGTRTYEQYF. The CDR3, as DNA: TGTGCCAGCAAACTAGGGACTCGAACCTACGAGCAGTACTTC.